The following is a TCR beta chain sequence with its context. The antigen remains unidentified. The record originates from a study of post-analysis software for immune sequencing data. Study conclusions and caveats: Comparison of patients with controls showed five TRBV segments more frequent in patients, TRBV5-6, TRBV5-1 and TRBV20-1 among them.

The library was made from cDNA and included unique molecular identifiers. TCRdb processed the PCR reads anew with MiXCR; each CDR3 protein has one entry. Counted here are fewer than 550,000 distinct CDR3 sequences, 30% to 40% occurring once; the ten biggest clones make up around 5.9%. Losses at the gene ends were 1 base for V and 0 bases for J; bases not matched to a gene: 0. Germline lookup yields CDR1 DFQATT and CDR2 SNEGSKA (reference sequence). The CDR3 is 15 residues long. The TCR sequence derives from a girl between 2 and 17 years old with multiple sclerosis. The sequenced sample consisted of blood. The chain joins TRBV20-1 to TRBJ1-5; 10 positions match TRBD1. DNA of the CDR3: TGCAGTGCTAGAGGGGACAGGGGTAGCAATCAGCCCCAGCATTTT. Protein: CSARGDRGSNQPQHF.